The 27 T cell receptor beta chains reported below all come from one sample, sequenced in a study of control samples from healthy donors and cancer patients. The method was immunoSEQ multiplex PCR; TCRdb's version includes in-frame clones alone and lacks a portion of them. The sample lists approximately 97,000 clones, around four fifths seen once, with around a fifth in the top ten. Sequencing was done on a sample of blood. These receptors came from a man aged 25 to 45 in good health.

The chain recombines TRBV3-1 (or the pseudogene TRBV3-2) with TRBJ1-5; D is uncertain. Trimming took off 3 bases at V and 9 bases at J, with 9 bases between the two ends. The CDR3 is made up of 12 amino acids. Germline V gene lookup returns CDR1 LGHDT and CDR2 YNNKEL (reference sequence). In nucleotides, the CDR3 is TGTGCCAGCAGCCATGGATACTCGCCCCAGCATTTT. Amino acid sequence: CASSHGYSPQHF.

The chain employs TRBV10-2 and TRBJ2-1; D not certain. The CDR3 runs 16 residues. The V end lost 0 bases, the J end lost 6 bases, and 15 bases lay between the germline ends. The germline V gene encodes CDR1 WSHSY and CDR2 SAAADI. The CDR3 region has the DNA TGCGCCAGCAGTGAGTCCGGCTACTCCTTGGTCAATGAGCAGTTCTTC. This gives the protein CASSESGYSLVNEQFF.

This clone was observed a single time. The chain combines TRBV7-9 with TRBJ2-7, with D tentatively TRBD1 (6 bases). This CDR3 is built from 12 residues. V was shortened by 7 bases and J by 2 bases, with 9 bases between the two germline ends. Germline loops: CDR1 SEHNR, CDR2 FQNEAQ (reference sequence). In DNA form, the CDR3 reads TGTGCCAGCATTGGGGGCCCCTACGAGCAGTACTTC. Protein: CASIGGPYEQYF.

The chain uses TRBV5-5 and TRBJ2-3; D is unresolved. V lost 5 bases, J lost 2 bases, and 9 bases lay in between. This CDR3 comprises 13 residues. Germline assignment: CDR1 SGHKS and CDR2 YYEKEE (reference sequence). The CDR3 DNA follows: TGTGCCAGCAGTTTTCCCTACACAGATACGCAGTATTTT. Translating it yields CASSFPYTDTQYF.

The chain couples TRBV6-1 to TRBJ1-1; no firm D call. This CDR3 has 14 residues. In germline, CDR1 is MNHNS, CDR2 SASEGT. With 1 base removed from V and 1 base from J, the gap between germline ends came to 7 bases. In DNA form, the CDR3 reads TGTGCCAGCAGTGAAGTATGGGGGAACACTGAAGCTTTCTTT. Translation gives CASSEVWGNTEAFF.

The V and J genes are TRBV15 and TRBJ1-4; D gene uncertain. Germline lookup yields CDR1 LNHNV and CDR2 YYDKDF (reference sequence). The CDR3 has 13 residues. Trimming took 0 bases from V and 7 from J, leaving 6 bases between them. CDR3 residues: CATSRDSREKLFF. The DNA for the CDR3 is TGTGCCACCAGCAGAGACAGTCGTGAAAAACTGTTTTTT.

The CDR3 region is CASSSGTIGDTQYF. CDR3 sequence (DNA): TGCGCCAGCAGCTCCGGGACCATCGGGGATACGCAGTATTTT. V usage is TRBV5-1 and J usage is TRBJ2-3; D possibly uses TRBD1 or TRBD2 (5 bases each). Germline V lookup: CDR1 SGHRS, CDR2 YFSETQ. The CDR3 totals 14 residues. V was clipped by 3 bases and J by 6 bases, with 14 bases between them.

This sequence joins TRBV6-1 and TRBJ1-2; perhaps TRBD1 as D (6 bases). The germline gives CDR1 MNHNS, CDR2 SASEGT. The CDR3 sequence is 18 residues long. Trimming left V 2 bases short and J 2 bases short, with 21 bases between. The CDR3 coding sequence is TGTGCCAGCAGTGAAATTTACGGTGAAGCAGGGGTGAACTATGGCTACACCTTC. It is translated as CASSEIYGEAGVNYGYTF.

In its sample, this clone was seen many times. The chain employs TRBV28 and TRBJ1-4; D not resolved. CDR3 length: 14 amino acids. Germline loops: CDR1 MDHEN, CDR2 SYDVKM. V was clipped by 8 bases and J by 5 bases, with 15 bases between them. The CDR3 DNA follows: TGTGCCAGCGGGAGGCTGGGGTCGAATGAAAAACTGTTTTTT. Its protein product is CASGRLGSNEKLFF.

The chain's CDR3 is CAISLTGGGYTF. The DNA of the CDR3 is TGTGCCATCAGTCTGACAGGCGGAGGCTACACCTTC. The chain couples TRBV10-3 to TRBJ1-2, with D possibly TRBD1 on 6 matching bases. Per germline, CDR1 ENHRY and CDR2 SYGVKD. V gave up 5 bases and J gave up 8 bases, with 12 bases separating them. This CDR3 has 12 residues.

This sequence joins TRBV5-1 and TRBJ1-2, with D perhaps matching TRBD1 (6 bases). The CDR3 is 14 amino acids. Deletions cut 2 bases from V and 2 bases from J, with 10 bases between. CDR1 and CDR2 from the germline V gene are SGHRS and YFSETQ. CDR3 region: CASSFAGENYGYTF. The CDR3 DNA is TGCGCCAGCAGCTTCGCAGGGGAAAACTATGGCTACACCTTC.

The chain employs TRBV18 and TRBJ1-1; tentative D call: TRBD1 (5 bases). V dropped 3 bases and J dropped 8 bases, with 10 bases sitting between them. The germline V gene encodes CDR1 KGHSH and CDR2 LQKENI. This CDR3 is built from 12 residues. The CDR3 protein is CASSPWGSEAFF. The CDR3 region has the DNA TGTGCCAGCTCACCCTGGGGGTCGGAAGCTTTCTTT.

This chain connects TRBV5-1 to TRBJ1-2, with D perhaps matching TRBD1 (5 bases). This CDR3 contains 14 residues. CDR1 and CDR2 (germline): SGHRS, YFSETQ. With 0 bases removed from V and 5 bases from J, the gap between germline ends came to 11 bases. The CDR3 loop is CASSLDGTGYGYTF. CDR3 DNA sequence: TGCGCCAGCAGCTTGGACGGGACGGGATATGGCTACACCTTC.

This rearrangement joins TRBV12-3 or TRBV12-4 to TRBJ1-2; 7 nucleotides align to TRBD1. The CDR3 covers 13 residues. The V gene end was trimmed by 6 bases and the J gene end by 4 bases; junction bases not matched to a gene: 5. The chain's CDR3 is CASSLQGSYGYTF. The CDR3 DNA reads as TGTGCCAGCAGCCTACAGGGGAGCTATGGCTACACCTTC.

The chain has TRBV5-6 and TRBJ1-6; 8 nucleotides align to TRBD1. The length of the CDR3 is 15 residues. Looked up from germline, CDR1 is SGHDT and CDR2 is YYEEEE. Germline trimming cut 3 bases from V and 7 bases from J; bases unmatched to any gene: 6. As DNA, the CDR3 is TGTGCCAGCAGCTATCAACGGACAGGGAATTCACCCCTCCACTTT. Residues: CASSYQRTGNSPLHF. The full variable domain, its missing parts supplied by reference TRBV5-6 and TRBJ1-6, is DAGVTQSPTHLIKTRGQQVTLRCSPKSGHDTVSWYQQALGQGPQFIFQYYEEEERQRGNFPDRFSGHQFPNYSSELNVNALLLGDSALYLCASSYQRTGNSPLHFGNGTRLTVT.

This chain connects TRBV6-6 to TRBJ1-1; no firm D call. From germline, CDR1 is MNHNY and CDR2 SVGAGI (reference sequence). The CDR3 runs to 13 residues. Trimming removed 5 bases from V and 1 base from J, with 8 bases in between. This chain's CDR3 is CASSRAENTEAFF. The CDR3 DNA reads TGTGCCAGCAGTCGGGCGGAGAACACTGAAGCTTTCTTT.

This chain joins TRBV19 and TRBJ1-3, with 9 bases identical to TRBD1. The CDR3 totals 15 residues. Germline V gene data show CDR1 as LNHDA and CDR2 as SQIVND (reference sequence). V shed 6 bases, J shed 0 bases, and the junction held 3 bases outside the gene matches. CDR3 sequence: CASRRTGASGNTIYF. The CDR3 DNA reads as TGTGCCAGTAGGAGGACAGGGGCCTCTGGAAACACCATATATTTT.

The CDR3 spells CASRTSFGDLNTGELFF. The DNA of the CDR3 is TGTGCCAGCAGAACCTCCTTTGGGGATCTGAACACCGGGGAGCTGTTTTTT. The gene calls are TRBV28 and TRBJ2-2, with no clear D. Germline CDR1 and CDR2: MDHEN and SYDVKM. V lost 6 bases and J 1 base, leaving 18 bases between the germline ends. This CDR3 is built from 17 residues.

CDR3 sequence (DNA): TGTGCCAGCAGTCGACAGGGTGCCAACAATGAGCAGTTCTTC. Its translation is CASSRQGANNEQFF. The chain couples TRBV2 to TRBJ2-1; 7 nucleotides agree with TRBD1. The V gene end was trimmed by 5 bases and the J gene end by 5 bases; junction bases not matched to a gene: 6. The CDR3 sequence is 14 residues long. Germline CDR1 is SNHLY and CDR2 is FYNNEI.

This chain links TRBV3-1 (or the pseudogene TRBV3-2) with TRBJ2-1, with D possibly TRBD2 on 5 matching bases. In germline, CDR1 is LGHDT, CDR2 YNNKEL (reference sequence). Trimming pared 4 bases from V and 7 bases from J, leaving 17 bases between. The CDR3 runs to 15 residues. The CDR3 region is CASSRESSSVNEQFF. The CDR3 DNA follows: TGTGCCAGCAGCCGGGAGAGCAGCTCCGTAAATGAGCAGTTCTTC.

J is TRBJ1-4 and V is TRBV9; 7 bases fit TRBD1. The CDR3 runs 15 residues. After removal of 2 bases from V and 4 bases from J, the junction contained 5 bases not matched to a gene. Looked up from germline, CDR1 is SGDLS and CDR2 is YYNGEE. The CDR3 region has the DNA TGTGCCAGCAGCGTCGGGACAGTGTATAATGAAAAACTGTTTTTT. This gives the protein CASSVGTVYNEKLFF.

In this sample, this clone turned up once. The chain combines TRBV30 with TRBJ1-2; no clear D gene. CDR3 length equals 12 residues. V was trimmed by 4 bases and J by 5 bases, leaving 11 bases between them. In germline, CDR1 is GTSNPN, CDR2 SVGIG (reference sequence). This CDR3 is CAWTAGRYGYTF. CDR3 DNA: TGTGCCTGGACCGCGGGTAGATATGGCTACACCTTC.

The chain couples TRBV3-1 (or the pseudogene TRBV3-2) to TRBJ1-4; D unresolved. Trimming left V 7 bases short and J 5 bases short, with 14 bases between. Germline lookup yields CDR1 LGHDT and CDR2 YNNKEL (reference sequence). The CDR3 spans 14 residues. DNA for the CDR3: TGTGCCAGCAACCCTTCTGGGCAGAATGAAAAACTGTTTTTT. Translated: CASNPSGQNEKLFF.

CDR3 nucleotide sequence: TGTGCCAGCTCACCACCGGGACGGAACTACGAGCAGTACTTC. Translation gives CASSPPGRNYEQYF. The chain joins TRBV18 to TRBJ2-7; either TRBD1 or TRBD2 may supply D (5 bases each). Germline V gene sequence: CDR1 KGHSH, CDR2 LQKENI. The CDR3 runs to 14 residues. V was trimmed by 0 bases and J by 3 bases, leaving 9 bases between them. Full variable domain (rest looked up from reference TRBV18 and TRBJ2-7): NAGVMQNPRHLVRRRGQEARLRCSPMKGHSHVYWYRQLPEEGLKFMVYLQKENIIDESGMPKERFSAEFPKEGPSILRIQQVVRGDSAAYFCASSPPGRNYEQYFGPGTRLTVT.

The V call is TRBV28, the J call TRBJ2-5; D is perhaps TRBD1 or TRBD2 (5 bases each). CDR3 size: 14 residues. Germline assignment: CDR1 MDHEN and CDR2 SYDVKM. Trimming left V 5 bases short and J 5 bases short, with 15 bases between. The CDR3 here is CASSTGTHRETQYF. CDR3 DNA: TGTGCCAGCAGTACCGGGACGCATAGGGAGACCCAGTACTTC. The full variable domain, with the rest looked up from reference TRBV28 and TRBJ2-5, is DVKVTQSSRYLVKRTGEKVFLECVQDMDHENMFWYRQDPGLGLRLIYFSYDVKMKEKGDIPEGYSVSREKKERFSLILESASTNQTSMYLCASSTGTHRETQYFGPGTRLLVL.

The chain recombines TRBV18 with TRBJ2-4; 9 bases are a match to TRBD1. The junction had 5 bases not matched to a gene; V was cut back by 3 bases and J by 2 bases. The CDR3 has 16 amino acids. Per the germline V gene, CDR1 is KGHSH and CDR2 is LQKENI. CDR3 region: CASSPSTGGTKNIQYF. The DNA for the CDR3 is TGTGCCAGCTCACCCTCGACAGGGGGGACCAAAAACATTCAGTACTTC. The full variable domain, its missing parts supplied by reference TRBV18 and TRBJ2-4, is NAGVMQNPRHLVRRRGQEARLRCSPMKGHSHVYWYRQLPEEGLKFMVYLQKENIIDESGMPKERFSAEFPKEGPSILRIQQVVRGDSAAYFCASSPSTGGTKNIQYFGAGTRLSVL.

The V call is TRBV28, the J call TRBJ2-7; D is perhaps TRBD2 (6 bases). Germline V CDR1 and CDR2: MDHEN, SYDVKM. The CDR3 covers 14 residues. V dropped 3 bases and J dropped 0 bases, with 9 bases sitting between them. The CDR3 loop is CASSLAGYSYEQYF. The CDR3 DNA is TGTGCCAGCAGTTTGGCGGGGTACTCCTACGAGCAGTACTTC.